Listed below are T cell receptor beta chains from one sample, sequenced in a study of cytomegalovirus exposure and HLA in healthy donors. The assay was immunoSEQ multiplex PCR, and TCRdb's table has in-frame clones only and misses some. The profile shows some 100,000 clones, roughly 82% of them singletons. Material: PBMCs. The receptors originated from a woman younger than 30 in good health and CMV-seronegative. Each CDR3 is given with its conserved first and last residue.

V	J	length	CDR3
TRBV5-4	TRBJ1-2	15	CASSSPGGPSYGYTF
TRBV6-5	TRBJ2-1	15	CASNVPGLLYNEQFF
TRBV25-1	TRBJ2-1	13	CASSSPHNNEQFF
TRBV11-2	TRBJ1-3	13	CASSLSAGNTIYF
TRBV7-9	TRBJ2-5	15	CASSLGTGIKETQYF
TRBV5-1	TRBJ2-7	14	CASSSGLVAYEQYF
TRBV7-2	TRBJ2-3	15	CASSLTGSGTDTQYF
TRBV9	TRBJ1-1	13	CASSLRQDTEAFF
TRBV7-8	TRBJ1-5	13	CAVGAARNQPQHF
TRBV4-1	TRBJ1-5	16	CASSRGQALLDQPQHF
TRBV7-2	TRBJ2-7	13	CASSYSRDYEQYF
TRBV7-9	TRBJ2-1	15	CASSFPSGRANEQFF
TRBV5-1	TRBJ2-1	17	CASSGLGRGRFGNEQFF
TRBV5-1	TRBJ2-2	16	CASSSRTSSVTGELFF
TRBV29-1	TRBJ2-3	14	CSALGLAGIYTQYF
TRBV29-1	TRBJ1-4	11	CSVRLEEKLFF
TRBV28	TRBJ1-4	14	CASSSGQDQEKLLF
TRBV4-3	TRBJ2-5	16	CASSQEGSGTQETQYF
TRBV11-2	TRBJ2-1	16	CASSSRERGGSNEQFF
TRBV7-9	TRBJ2-2	14	CASSLTGDTGELFF
TRBV19	TRBJ2-7	15	CASSAILAGASEQYF
TRBV29-1	TRBJ2-7	12	CSEGQGPYEQYF
TRBV7-8	TRBJ1-2	13	CASSPDRSYGYTF
TRBV29-1	TRBJ2-1	13	CSAWGQGADEQFF
TRBV2	TRBJ2-5	16	CASIQHSGRAQEAQYF
TRBV2	TRBJ1-5	12	CASSSRPWPQHF
TRBV19	TRBJ2-5	13	CASRTTGEETQYF
TRBV7-6	TRBJ2-1	17	CASSLAGTGSSYNEQFF
TRBV6-1	TRBJ2-3	12	CASHRWPDTQYF
TRBV7-2	TRBJ2-3	17	CASSWGSGGGGSDTQYF
TRBV18	TRBJ2-5	17	CASSPPRRGYQQETQYF
TRBV27	TRBJ1-1	15	CASSLLGGLNTEAFF
TRBV28	TRBJ2-7	16	CASSSRLAGVNYEQYF
TRBV30	TRBJ1-5	13	CAWSAGGNQPQHF
TRBV7-9	TRBJ1-4	16	CASSLDPEKPLEKLFF
TRBV27	TRBJ1-6	17	CASSLAPTGPDNSPLHF
TRBV28	TRBJ1-1	13	CASSLRTGREAFF
TRBV7-9	TRBJ1-1	14	CSSSFLTLNTEAFF
TRBV7-9	TRBJ1-2	15	CASSQLDRDGDGYTF
TRBV7-8	TRBJ2-7	15	CASSLAPGVSYEQYF